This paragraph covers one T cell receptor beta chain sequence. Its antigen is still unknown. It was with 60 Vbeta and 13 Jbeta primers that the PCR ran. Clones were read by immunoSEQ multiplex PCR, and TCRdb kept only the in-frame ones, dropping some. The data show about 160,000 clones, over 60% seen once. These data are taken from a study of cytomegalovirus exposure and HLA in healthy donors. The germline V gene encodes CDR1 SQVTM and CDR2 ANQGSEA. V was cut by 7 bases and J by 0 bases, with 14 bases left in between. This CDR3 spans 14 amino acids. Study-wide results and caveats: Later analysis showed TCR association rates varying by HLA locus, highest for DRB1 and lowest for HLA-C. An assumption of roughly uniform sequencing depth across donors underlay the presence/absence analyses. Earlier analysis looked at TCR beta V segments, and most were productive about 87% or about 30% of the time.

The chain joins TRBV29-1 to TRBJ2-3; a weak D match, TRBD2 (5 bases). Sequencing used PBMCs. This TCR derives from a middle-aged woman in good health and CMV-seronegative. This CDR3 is CSARTVTSTDTQYF. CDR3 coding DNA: TGCAGCGCTCGGACTGTAACTAGCACAGATACGCAGTATTTT.